This T cell receptor (beta chain) derives from a study of T cell responses to AZD1222 COVID-19 vaccine. The germline gives CDR1 SGHRS, CDR2 YFSETQ. CDR3 length: 17 amino acids. The V and J ends lost 0 bases and 0 bases respectively, with 14 bases between them. Sequencing used immunoSEQ multiplex PCR; TCRdb keeps in-frame clones, though not all of them. The sample shows about 85,000 clones, over 80% of them seen only once. The sequence was collected from an adult in good health. The chain has TRBV5-1 and TRBJ2-3, with D possibly being TRBD1 or TRBD2 (7 bases each). Source: peripheral blood, taken on day 0 of AZD1222 vaccination. The CDR3 nucleotides are TGCGCCAGCAGCTTGGGACAGGGAGGGTTTAGCACAGATACGCAGTATTTT. Protein sequence: CASSLGQGGFSTDTQYF.